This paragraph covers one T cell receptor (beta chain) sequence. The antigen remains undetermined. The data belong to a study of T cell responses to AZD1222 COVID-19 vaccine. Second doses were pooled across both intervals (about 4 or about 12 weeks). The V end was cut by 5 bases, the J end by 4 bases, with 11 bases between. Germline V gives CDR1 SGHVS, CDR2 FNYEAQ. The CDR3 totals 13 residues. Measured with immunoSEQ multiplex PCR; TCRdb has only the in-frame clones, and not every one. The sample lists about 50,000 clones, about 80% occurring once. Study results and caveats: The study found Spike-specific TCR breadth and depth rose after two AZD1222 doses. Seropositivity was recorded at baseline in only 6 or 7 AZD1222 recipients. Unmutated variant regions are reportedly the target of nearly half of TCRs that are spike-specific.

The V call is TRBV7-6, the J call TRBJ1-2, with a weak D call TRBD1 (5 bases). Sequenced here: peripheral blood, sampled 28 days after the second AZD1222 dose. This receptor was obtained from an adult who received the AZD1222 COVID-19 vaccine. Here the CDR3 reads CASSPSRGYGYTF. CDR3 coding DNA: TGTGCCAGCAGCCCATCGAGGGGCTATGGCTACACCTTC.